This TCR beta chain originates from a study of OX40 agonist ivuxolimab in advanced cancers. About the research overall: Head and neck, renal cell, melanoma or hepatocellular carcinoma were the cancers that dose-escalation patients had. Checkpoint inhibitors had been given previously to over 30% of patients. Study findings and constraints: Still undetermined is the antigen specificity of the expanded peripheral T cells. Also present in some nonresponders was a low level of normalized T-cell clonal expansion.

This CDR3 is 14 amino acids long. V lost 1 base to trimming and J lost 5 bases, with 11 bases between them. Germline CDR1 and CDR2: SGHTA and FQGNSA. As for this clone: Antigen specificity is unknown.

The data were produced by immunoSEQ multiplex PCR, yet TCRdb's version contains in-frame clones alone and is incomplete. The table records fewer than 55,000 clones, 75% to 85% of them present only once. This material consisted of CD4+ or CD8+ T cells sorted from blood, taken in a trial of the OX40 agonist ivuxolimab. The sequence was obtained from an adult with an advanced solid tumor such as melanoma, head and neck, liver or kidney cancer. The V and J genes are TRBV7-2 and TRBJ2-5, with D tentatively TRBD2 (6 bases). CDR3 sequence reads: CASSLDGGKETQYF. The CDR3 DNA follows: TGTGCCAGCAGCTTAGATGGGGGGAAGGAGACCCAGTACTTC.